This T cell receptor (beta chain) originates from a study of blood T cell repertoires in COVID-19. Study background: Samples of COVID-19 (acute and convalescent) were obtained from the United States, Italy and Spain. The analysed material was cDNA or gDNA that came from T cells, B-cell-depleted T cells, or PBMCs.

This CDR3 has 15 amino acids. TCRdb's table, derived via immunoSEQ multiplex PCR, lists solely in-frame clones and lacks some. The sample contains some 450,000 clones, roughly 89% of which appear only once. This chain uses TRBV21-1 with TRBJ2-3; the DNA was not compared with TRBD2, the D call given in the table. TRBV21-1 is a listed pseudogene. The receptor was isolated from a man younger than 30 with COVID-19, enrolled during active disease. What was sequenced was peripheral blood. The chain's CDR3 is CASSIQRNYTDTQYF. The CDR3 nucleotides read TGTGCCAGCAGCATACAGCGGAATTACACAGATACGCAGTATTTT.